This TCR beta chain comes out of a study of PD-1 blockade in mismatch repair-deficient tumors. Study details: Patients had eleven to twelve mismatch repair-deficient cancer types and were previously treated and progressing. Broader study findings: Tumor-resident clones, often undetectable pretreatment in blood, expanded then contracted after pembrolizumab.

Profiled with immunoSEQ multiplex PCR; TCRdb holds only in-frame clones, not every one. The sample has roughly 70,000 clones, 60% to 80% seen once. Mismatch repair deficiency was confirmed in all patients, by PCR or immunohistochemistry. TCRs were sequenced from three patients responding to pembrolizumab. V lost 1 base, J lost 6 bases, and 19 bases lay in between. Germline CDR1 MGHRA, CDR2 YSYEKL. CDR3 length: 16 residues. This clone was counted between two and nine times. Its antigen is not known. This receptor was taken from an adult with mismatch repair-deficient cancer. The sequenced sample was peripheral blood, obtained 2 weeks after starting pembrolizumab. J is TRBJ2-7 and V is TRBV4-1; D is perhaps TRBD2 (7 bases). The CDR3 spells CASSQGPSVAGAEQYF. The DNA for the CDR3 is TGCGCCAGCAGCCAAGGCCCATCGGTCGCGGGGGCCGAGCAGTACTTC.